This TCR beta chain originates from a study of cytomegalovirus exposure and HLA in healthy donors. About the research overall: From about 170 million T cells, an earlier analysis saw 90 million to 130 million unique TCR beta sequences. The Caucasian-associated ancestry cluster held under 90% of around 380 genotyped donors.

Study findings and constraints: Trimming of TCR beta V- and J-genes showed a link, identified in a later analysis, to a missense DCLRE1C variant. By a later analysis, the bulk of CMV-associated TCR beta chains appeared HLA-restricted.

This clone was seen a single time. Antigen: not known. Primers included in the PCR were 60 Vbeta and 13 Jbeta primers. TCRdb's copy holds only in-frame clones and misses some; the assay was immunoSEQ multiplex PCR. The sample lists 95,000 to 150,000 clones, less than 90% seen once, with 20% in the top ten. The clonotype was recovered from a man younger than 35 in good health and CMV-seropositive. Sample: PBMCs.

CDR3 protein: CASSTGQGMGTLHF. The CDR3 nucleotides are TGCGCCAGCAGCACAGGACAGGGGATGGGAACCCTCCACTTT. The chain carries TRBV4-1 and TRBJ1-6; TRBD1 matches 9 bases. Germline CDR1 is MGHRA and CDR2 is YSYEKL. This CDR3 has 14 residues. J was trimmed by 14 bases and V by 5 bases; bases with no gene match: 10.